The clone carrying this TCR beta chain has a count of ten or more. The source of the sample is a study of neurological immune-mediated disorders. The unsorted libraries originated from 2 million PBMCs that had been stored at -80 C. Germline CDR1 reads SQVTM; CDR2 reads ANQGSEA. There are 12 residues in the CDR3. Trimming took off 6 bases at V and 0 bases at J, with 8 bases between the two ends. TCRdb used MiXCR to reprocess the 5' RACE reads, holding one entry per CDR3 protein. This table holds 25,000 or so distinct CDR3 sequences, 9.5% to 15% found once. The origin of this receptor is a man between 60 and 75 years old in good health. V usage is TRBV29-1 and J usage is TRBJ2-5; D is ambiguous. Sequencing was done on a sample of PBMCs. The CDR3 DNA is TGCAGCGTCCCCGATTACCAAGAGACCCAGTACTTC. Amino acids: CSVPDYQETQYF.